A single sample is the source of the 25 T cell receptor beta chains below, sequenced in a study of vaccination and CD4 T cells after COVID-19. Oncomine TCR Beta short-read sequencing was applied to DNA from cultured CD4+ T cells. TCRdb reanalysed the PCR reads using MiXCR and keeps one entry per CDR3 protein. The table lists over 10,000 distinct CDR3 sequences, 60% of them singletons. Specified treatment: approximately 9-day PBMC culture with coronavirus spike peptide pools or control peptides (ViraFEST assay). No antigens are known for them. Specimen: CD4+ T cells from blood, cultured in vitro. The receptors derive from a human donor who had recovered from COVID-19.

V and J are TRBV7-3 and TRBJ2-1; 9 bases are shared with TRBD2. With V trimmed by 2 bases and J by 9 bases, 8 bases remained unmatched. Per the germline V gene, CDR1 is SGHTA and CDR2 is FQGTGA. The CDR3 contains 15 residues. In DNA form, the CDR3 reads TGTGCCAGCAGCTTAGCGGGAGGGGGGTTCGGTGAGCAGTTCTTC. Residues: CASSLAGGGFGEQFF.

CDR3 in DNA: TGTGCCAGCAGTTCCACACAGGGTGGGGATCAGCCCCAGCATTTT. This sequence encodes CASSSTQGGDQPQHF. The chain links TRBV6-5 to TRBJ1-5; weak D call: TRBD1 (6 bases). The V and J ends lost 4 bases and 5 bases respectively, with 15 bases between them. This CDR3 has 15 amino acids. The germline V gene encodes CDR1 MNHEY and CDR2 SVGAGI.

This chain links TRBV18 with TRBJ2-4; TRBD1 is a possible D gene (6 bases). Trimming left V 3 bases short and J 1 base short, with 10 bases between. The CDR3 is 15 residues long. CDR1 and CDR2 (germline): KGHSH, LQKENI. The CDR3: CASSPPGQAKNIQYF. CDR3 coding DNA: TGTGCCAGCTCACCCCCCGGACAGGCCAAAAACATTCAGTACTTC.

The chain combines TRBV5-4 with TRBJ2-5; D may be TRBD1 (5 bases). V was trimmed by 1 base and J by 2 bases, leaving 9 bases between them. The CDR3 runs 14 residues. Germline V gene data show CDR1 as SGHNT and CDR2 as YYREEE (reference sequence). CDR3 sequence (DNA): TGTGCCAGCAGCTTGCGGTCAGGGCAAGAGACCCAGTACTTC. Protein: CASSLRSGQETQYF. Together with reference TRBV5-4 and TRBJ2-5, the CDR3 gives the full variable domain: ETGVTQSPTHLIKTRGQQVTLRCSSQSGHNTVSWYQQALGQGPQFIFQYYREEENGRGNFPPRFSGLQFPNYSSELNVNALELDDSALYLCASSLRSGQETQYFGPGTRLLVL.

The gene calls are TRBV11-2 and TRBJ1-5; D is perhaps TRBD1 (5 bases). Germline V CDR1 and CDR2: SGHAT, FQNNGV. This CDR3 has 17 residues. Trimming stripped 1 base from V and 7 bases from J, with 20 bases between. CDR3 sequence (DNA): TGTGCCAGCAGCTTAGGAAGTGGGGACGGGTTCGGGCAGCCCCAGCATTTT. Residues: CASSLGSGDGFGQPQHF.

The rearrangement links TRBV6-2 or TRBV6-3 to TRBJ2-7, with 10 bases matching TRBD2. This CDR3 spans 15 amino acids. The ends lost 6 bases at V and 4 bases at J; junction bases unmatched: 9. CDR1 and CDR2 from the germline V gene are MNHEY and SVGEGT. CDR3 protein: CASRRTSGGRYEQYF. The CDR3 region has the DNA TGTGCCAGCAGAAGGACTAGCGGCGGGCGATACGAGCAGTACTTC.

This clonotype was seen once. This chain joins TRBV7-8 and TRBJ2-3; D is ambiguous. This CDR3 region has 13 residues. Trimming took 5 bases from V and 4 from J, leaving 10 bases between them. The germline V gene has CDR1 SGHVS and CDR2 FQNEAQ. In DNA form, the CDR3 reads TGTGCCAGCAGCCACGGGTACGCAGATACGCAGTATTTT. It codes for CASSHGYADTQYF.

The J gene is TRBJ2-3, the V gene TRBV7-2; 7 bases fit TRBD2. Germline V CDR1 and CDR2: SGHTA, FQGNSA. The CDR3 covers 15 residues. V dropped 2 bases and J dropped 5; count of bases not matched to a gene: 7. CDR3 nucleotides: TGTGCCAGCAGCTTACGCGGGAGAAACGGAGATACGCAGTATTTT. Amino acid sequence: CASSLRGRNGDTQYF.

The J gene is TRBJ2-5, the V gene TRBV27; possibly TRBD1 for D (5 bases). Germline V CDR1 and CDR2: MNHEY, SMNVEV (reference sequence). Trimming stripped 4 bases from V and 5 bases from J, with 14 bases between. The CDR3 has 14 amino acids. The CDR3 sequence is CASSSWTNKETQYF. The CDR3 nucleotides read TGTGCCAGCAGTTCGTGGACAAACAAGGAGACCCAGTACTTC.

This chain connects TRBV5-1 to TRBJ1-2; D uncertain. V dropped 1 base and J dropped 4 bases, with 11 bases sitting between them. This CDR3 is built from 14 residues. Germline V gives CDR1 SGHRS, CDR2 YFSETQ. CDR3 residues: CASSLYLVGYGYTF. DNA of the CDR3: TGCGCCAGCAGCTTGTATCTCGTGGGCTATGGCTACACCTTC.

This clonotype showed up just a few times. The rearrangement uses TRBV5-4 and TRBJ1-2; the match to TRBD1 covers 7 bases. This CDR3 contains 14 residues. The germline V gene has CDR1 SGHNT and CDR2 YYREEE (reference sequence). The trim removed 4 bases at V and 4 bases at J, leaving 7 bases unmatched. The CDR3 nucleotides are TGTGCCAGCAGCACTCAGGGACAGCCCTATGGCTACACCTTC. It codes for CASSTQGQPYGYTF.

The chain couples TRBV2 to TRBJ1-2, with D unclear. V was shortened by 7 bases and J by 3 bases, with 6 bases between the two germline ends. CDR3 size: 11 residues. Germline CDR1 and CDR2: SNHLY and FYNNEI. The CDR3 is CASNADYGYTF. Here the CDR3 DNA reads TGTGCCAGCAATGCGGACTATGGCTACACCTTC.

This clonotype was observed a few times. This chain uses TRBV19 with TRBJ2-5; TRBD1 is a possible D gene (6 bases). The germline gives CDR1 LNHDA, CDR2 SQIVND (reference sequence). The CDR3 contains 13 residues. Deletions cut 5 bases from V and 2 bases from J, with 9 bases between. As DNA, the CDR3 is TGTGCCAGTAGTTTGAGGGGGCAAGAGACCCAGTACTTC. Translated, it gives CASSLRGQETQYF.

Only one count was recorded for this clonotype. The chain recombines TRBV11-3 with TRBJ1-3; a possible D gene is TRBD1 (6 bases). Trimming removed 8 bases from V and 0 bases from J, with 14 bases in between. The CDR3 has 15 residues. Germline V lookup: CDR1 SGHNT, CDR2 YENEEA. CDR3 DNA sequence: TGTGCCAGCCTAACCGGGACACACTCTGGAAACACCATATATTTT. This gives the protein CASLTGTHSGNTIYF.

The J gene is TRBJ2-4, the V gene TRBV7-2; D is unresolved. Looked up from germline, CDR1 is SGHTA and CDR2 is FQGNSA. This CDR3 contains 15 residues. V lost 1 base, J lost 6 bases, and 13 bases lay in between. CDR3 protein: CASSLEGTVGNIQYF. The CDR3, as DNA: TGTGCCAGCAGCTTAGAGGGTACGGTGGGAAACATTCAGTACTTC.

This chain links TRBV2 with TRBJ1-4; D gene unclear. Between the trimmed V and J ends, which lost 7 bases and 4 bases, there was a span of 13 bases. CDR1 is SNHLY, CDR2 FYNNEI, per germline. The CDR3 has 14 amino acids. CDR3 nucleotide sequence: TGTGCCAGCACTCGCGGACGAAGTAATGAAAAACTGTTTTTT. Translating gives CASTRGRSNEKLFF. The variable domain in full, with the rest retrieved from reference TRBV2 and TRBJ1-4, is EPEVTQTPSHQVTQMGQEVILRCVPISNHLYFYWYRQILGQKVEFLVSFYNNEISEKSEIFDDQFSVERPDGSNFTLKIRSTKLEDSAMYFCASTRGRSNEKLFFGSGTQLSVL.

CDR3 loop: CSAYRETQYF. The CDR3, as DNA: TGCAGTGCCTACAGAGAGACCCAGTACTTC. The chain employs TRBV20-1 and TRBJ2-5; D gene uncertain. V lost 6 bases, J lost 4 bases, and 6 bases lay in between. The CDR3 consists of 10 residues. The germline CDR1 and CDR2 sequences are DFQATT and SNEGSKA (reference sequence).

V and J are TRBV9 and TRBJ2-2; TRBD2 aligns across 10 bases. The CDR3 covers 16 residues. Per germline, CDR1 SGDLS and CDR2 YYNGEE. Unmatched junction bases numbered 8, after V lost 4 bases and J lost 5 bases. The CDR3 DNA sequence: TGTGCCAGCAGCCGGACAACTAGCGGGATGACCGGGGAGCTGTTTTTT. It yields the protein CASSRTTSGMTGELFF.

V usage is TRBV20-1 and J usage is TRBJ2-7, with 7 bases lining up with TRBD2. V gave up 6 bases and J gave up 3 bases; unmatched junction bases: 8. Germline-derived CDR1 and CDR2 are DFQATT and SNEGSKA (reference sequence). The CDR3 length is 13 residues. The CDR3 region is CSALSGDLYEQYF. The CDR3 bases are TGCAGTGCCCTGAGCGGGGACCTCTACGAGCAGTACTTC.

The chain combines TRBV7-9 with TRBJ1-2; TRBD1 aligns across 7 bases. Germline V gene sequence: CDR1 SEHNR, CDR2 FQNEAQ (reference sequence). The V and J ends lost 6 bases and 0 bases, in that order; junction bases with no gene match: 7. CDR3 length: 15 amino acids. CDR3 in DNA: TGTGCCAGCAGAAAACAGGGGAGATCTAACTATGGCTACACCTTC. This gives the protein CASRKQGRSNYGYTF. Variable domain in full (rest from reference TRBV7-9 and TRBJ1-2): DTGVSQNPRHKITKRGQNVTFRCDPISEHNRLYWYRQTLGQGPEFLTYFQNEAQLEKSRLLSDRFSAERPKGSFSTLEIQRTEQGDSAMYLCASRKQGRSNYGYTFGSGTRLTVV.

By frequency in the sample, this clonotype is medium-sized. The genes are TRBV28 and TRBJ2-7, with TRBD2 matching over 7 bases. CDR3 length: 17 amino acids. Germline CDR1 is MDHEN and CDR2 is SYDVKM. After removal of 5 bases from V and 7 bases from J, the junction contained 20 bases not matched to a gene. The CDR3 spells CASSTPGGTILVWEQYF. Written as DNA, the CDR3 is TGTGCCAGCAGTACCCCGGGGGGAACTATTTTAGTATGGGAGCAGTACTTC. Variable domain in full (rest from reference TRBV28 and TRBJ2-7): DVKVTQSSRYLVKRTGEKVFLECVQDMDHENMFWYRQDPGLGLRLIYFSYDVKMKEKGDIPEGYSVSREKKERFSLILESASTNQTSMYLCASSTPGGTILVWEQYFGPGTRLTVT.

V is TRBV2 and J is TRBJ2-1; D is possibly TRBD1 or TRBD2 (5 bases each). Trimming removed 4 bases at V and 5 bases at J, with 15 bases between. Looked up from germline, CDR1 is SNHLY and CDR2 is FYNNEI. The CDR3 is 15 residues long. The CDR3 spells CASSGTGTADNEQFF. CDR3 nucleotide sequence: TGTGCCAGCAGTGGGACCGGGACGGCCGACAATGAGCAGTTCTTC.

The chain couples TRBV7-3 to TRBJ2-2; 12 bases align to TRBD2. Germline CDR1 SGHTA, CDR2 FQGTGA. The CDR3 is made up of 18 amino acids. The V and J ends lost 1 base and 5 bases, in that order; junction bases with no gene match: 8. CDR3 residues: CASSLIPRLAGETGELFF. The CDR3, as DNA: TGTGCCAGCAGCTTAATACCTCGACTAGCGGGAGAGACCGGGGAGCTGTTTTTT.

This clonotype was picked up a small number of times. V usage is TRBV20-1 and J usage is TRBJ2-3, with 9 positions matching TRBD1. V lost 1 base, J lost 4 bases, and 6 bases stayed unmatched. The CDR3 length is 15 residues. Germline CDR1 reads DFQATT; CDR2 reads SNEGSKA (reference sequence). CDR3 in DNA: TGCAGTGCTAGAGGAAGGGGACAGGGCCCAGATACGCAGTATTTT. Amino acid sequence: CSARGRGQGPDTQYF.

The gene calls are TRBV27 and TRBJ2-1; D is possibly TRBD1 or TRBD2 (5 bases each). Germline V lookup: CDR1 MNHEY, CDR2 SMNVEV (reference sequence). CDR3 size: 15 residues. Trimming removed 8 bases from V and 3 bases from J, with 17 bases in between. As DNA, the CDR3 is TGTGCCAGCTGGGACGCCTCAGGGAACTACAATGAGCAGTTCTTC. As protein: CASWDASGNYNEQFF.